This TCR beta chain was retrieved from a study of blood T cell repertoires in COVID-19. Study as a whole: The origin of the acute and convalescent COVID-19 samples was the United States, Italy and Spain. The analysed material was cDNA or gDNA that came from T cells, B-cell-depleted T cells, or PBMCs.

The CDR3 length is 14 residues. In germline, CDR1 is SGHRS, CDR2 YFSETQ. The junction had 3 bases not matched to a gene; V was cut back by 6 bases and J by 6 bases. Original analysis: The authors estimated nucleated cell counts from reference gene primer amplification. Measured with immunoSEQ multiplex PCR; TCRdb has only the in-frame clones, and not every one. V and J calls and clone size are given by that table; D and trimming were obtained from the DNA. The table records around 300,000 clones, 85% of them present only once. Input material: peripheral blood. This receptor was identified in a woman in her fifties or sixties with active or convalescent COVID-19. The chain recombines TRBV5-1 with TRBJ2-1, with 13 bases fitting TRBD2. CDR3 loop: CASTRTSGSNEQFF. The DNA for the CDR3 is TGCGCCAGCACCAGGACTAGCGGGAGCAATGAGCAGTTCTTC.